This entry concerns a single T cell receptor beta chain. What it binds is unknown. This sample was included in a study of cytomegalovirus exposure and HLA in healthy donors. The overall study: Out of 350 to 400 genotyped donors, roughly 78% belonged to the Caucasian-associated ancestry cluster.

This CDR3 has 16 residues. CDR1 is MNHNS and CDR2 is SASEGT in the germline V gene. The V gene end was trimmed by 2 bases and the J gene end by 7 bases; junction bases not matched to a gene: 14. The study, taken as a whole, reports: With later analysis, a missense DCLRE1C variant became linked to TCR beta V- and J-gene trimming. Through in vitro validation, three CMV-associated chains were shown to be specific for CMV antigens.

Primers: 60 Vbeta forward and 13 Jbeta reverse. The table came from immunoSEQ multiplex PCR; TCRdb's copy has only in-frame clones and leaves some out. The table shows 95,000 to 150,000 clones, with about 9.4% occurring only once. Specimen: PBMCs. The receptor's source is a woman in her 40s in good health and CMV-seropositive. The rearrangement joins TRBV6-1 to TRBJ2-7; 7 nucleotides line up with TRBD2. In DNA, the CDR3 is TGTGCCAGCAGTGAACATGGAGCGGGGTCCCCGTGGGAGCAGTACTTC. Translation gives CASSEHGAGSPWEQYF.